What follows are 10 T cell receptor beta chains derived from one specimen sequenced in a study of metastatic and nonmetastatic thyroid tumors. Ahead of thyroid surgery, no patient had received treatment of any kind. TCRdb re-called clones via MiXCR from the PCR reads. The sample shows around 15,000 clones, about 12% of them seen only once. Specimen: tumor tissue. Source of these receptors: a female donor with papillary thyroid cancer or a benign thyroid nodule (not recorded which). Some clones in this sample may be carry-over from other donors' samples.

The sample holds many counts of this clone. The J gene is TRBJ2-5, the V gene TRBV6-6; the D gene could be TRBD1 or TRBD2 (7 bases each). The CDR3 covers 16 residues. CDR1 and CDR2 from the germline V gene are MNHNY and SVGAGI (reference sequence). V was clipped by 0 bases and J by 1 base, with 12 bases between them. This CDR3 is CASSYSARGGQETQYF. CDR3 sequence (DNA): TGTGCCAGCAGTTACTCGGCCAGGGGGGGCCAAGAGACCCAGTACTTC.

This clone came up many times. The gene calls are TRBV2 and TRBJ1-5; TRBD1 agrees at 10 bases. The CDR3 consists of 14 residues. Germline CDR1 SNHLY, CDR2 FYNNEI. V lost 4 bases, J lost 6 bases, and 3 bases stayed unmatched. CDR3 nucleotide sequence: TGTGCCAGCAGTGGATGGGACAGGGGTCAGCCCCAGCATTTT. Its translation is CASSGWDRGQPQHF.

This clone was recorded at least ten times. V gene TRBV12-3 or TRBV12-4 combines with J gene TRBJ1-5, with D perhaps TRBD1 (5 bases). This CDR3 has 13 residues. Trimming took off 6 bases at V and 6 bases at J, with 12 bases between the two ends. The CDR3 bases are TGTGCCAGCAGCCCGGGACTTGTTCAGCCCCAGCATTTT. Protein sequence: CASSPGLVQPQHF.

The rearrangement joins TRBV20-1 to TRBJ2-2; 8 bases match TRBD2. This CDR3 comprises 14 residues. Trimming removed 5 bases from V and 6 bases from J; junction bases left unmatched: 8. CDR1 is DFQATT, CDR2 SNEGSKA, per germline (reference sequence). The CDR3 loop is CSAPHLTSAGELFF. CDR3 coding DNA: TGCAGTGCTCCCCACCTGACTAGCGCCGGGGAGCTGTTTTTT.

In its sample, this clone ranks as hyperexpanded. The CDR3 protein is CASSFGTGLQEQYF. CDR3 coding DNA: TGTGCCAGCAGCTTCGGGACAGGGTTACAAGAGCAGTACTTC. The chain carries TRBV11-1 and TRBJ2-7; 9 nucleotides line up with TRBD1. Losses at the gene ends were 3 bases for V and 7 bases for J; bases not matched to a gene: 7. From germline, CDR1 is SGHAT and CDR2 FQDESV (reference sequence). The CDR3 is 14 residues long.

This clone came up many times. V and J are TRBV6-1 and TRBJ2-7; D uncertain. The CDR3 has 13 residues. Germline CDR1 MNHNS, CDR2 SASEGT. V lost 5 bases and J 7 bases, leaving 15 bases between the germline ends. The CDR3 loop is CASSFRRTLEQYF. For the CDR3, the DNA is TGTGCCAGCAGTTTTAGACGTACTCTAGAGCAGTACTTC.

This clone was seen ten or more times. The chain combines TRBV6-4 with TRBJ2-3; perhaps TRBD1 as D (5 bases). The germline CDR1 and CDR2 sequences are MRHNA and SNTAGT. Trimming cost V 3 bases and J 6 bases, with 13 bases left between them. This CDR3 has 14 amino acids. The CDR3 loop is CASSDGGAADTQYF. CDR3 DNA sequence: TGTGCCAGCAGTGATGGTGGGGCGGCCGATACGCAGTATTTT.

This clone was observed a single time. The chain links TRBV9 to TRBJ2-7, with D unresolved. The CDR3 is made up of 14 amino acids. The germline CDR1 and CDR2 sequences are SGDLS and YYNGEE. V dropped 0 bases and J dropped 0 bases, with 7 bases sitting between them. The CDR3 DNA follows: TGTGCCAGCAGCGTAGTGGCGGACTCCTACGAGCAGTACTTC. Protein product: CASSVVADSYEQYF.

This clone showed up just a few times. Relative to the germline gene, one junction end is altered; a read error may explain this. The V gene is TRBV12-3 or TRBV12-4, the J gene TRBJ1-1, with D unclear. This CDR3 is 13 amino acids long. Here the CDR3 reads CGSSLAPNTEAFF. The CDR3 coding sequence is TGTGGCAGCAGTTTAGCCCCGAACACTGAAGCTTTCTTT.

This clone was picked up many times. The chain couples TRBV12-3 or TRBV12-4 to TRBJ2-2; a weak D match, TRBD1 (6 bases). Trimming pared 3 bases from V and 4 bases from J, leaving 15 bases between. The CDR3 sequence is 16 residues long. The CDR3 reads CASSFGQGIRTGELFF. The CDR3, as DNA: TGTGCCAGCAGTTTCGGCCAGGGGATCCGCACCGGGGAGCTGTTTTTT.